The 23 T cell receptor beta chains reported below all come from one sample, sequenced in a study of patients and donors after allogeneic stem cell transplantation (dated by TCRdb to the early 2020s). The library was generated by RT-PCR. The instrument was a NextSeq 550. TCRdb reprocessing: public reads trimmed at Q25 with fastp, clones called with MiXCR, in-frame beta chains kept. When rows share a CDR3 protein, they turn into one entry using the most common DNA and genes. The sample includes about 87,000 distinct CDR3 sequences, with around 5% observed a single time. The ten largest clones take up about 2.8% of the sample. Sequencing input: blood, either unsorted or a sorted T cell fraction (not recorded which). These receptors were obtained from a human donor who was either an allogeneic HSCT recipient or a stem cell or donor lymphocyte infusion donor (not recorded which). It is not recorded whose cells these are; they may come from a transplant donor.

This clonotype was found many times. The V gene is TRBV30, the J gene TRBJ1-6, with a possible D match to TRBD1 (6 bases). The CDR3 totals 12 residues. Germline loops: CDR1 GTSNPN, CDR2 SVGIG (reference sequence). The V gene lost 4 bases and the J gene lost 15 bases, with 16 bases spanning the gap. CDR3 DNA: TGTGCCTGGATGGGGAGATCAGGGGTCCTCCACTTT. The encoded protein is CAWMGRSGVLHF.

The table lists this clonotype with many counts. The CDR3 loop reads CASSVDGGIPVGQFF. The CDR3, as DNA: TGTGCCAGCAGCGTAGATGGCGGGATCCCCGTTGGGCAGTTCTTC. This rearrangement joins TRBV9 to TRBJ2-1, with D possibly matching TRBD2 (6 bases). CDR1 SGDLS and CDR2 YYNGEE come from the germline V gene. V shed 0 bases and J shed 12 bases, with 19 bases lying between them. The CDR3 extends over 15 amino acids.

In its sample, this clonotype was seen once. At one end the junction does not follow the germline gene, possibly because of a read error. CDR3 DNA sequence: TGTGCCAGCACTCAGGAGAACACCGGAGAGCTGTTTTTT. Its translation is CASTQENTGELFF. The chain uses TRBV2 and TRBJ2-2, with no clear D. This CDR3 has 13 residues. Germline values: CDR1 SNHLY, CDR2 FYNNEI.

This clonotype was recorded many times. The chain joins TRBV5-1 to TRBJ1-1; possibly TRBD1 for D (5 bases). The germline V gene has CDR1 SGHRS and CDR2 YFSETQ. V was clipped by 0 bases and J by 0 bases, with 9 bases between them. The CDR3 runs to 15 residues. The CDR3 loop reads CASSLGGAMNTEAFF. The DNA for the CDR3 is TGCGCCAGCAGCTTGGGGGGCGCGATGAACACTGAAGCTTTCTTT.

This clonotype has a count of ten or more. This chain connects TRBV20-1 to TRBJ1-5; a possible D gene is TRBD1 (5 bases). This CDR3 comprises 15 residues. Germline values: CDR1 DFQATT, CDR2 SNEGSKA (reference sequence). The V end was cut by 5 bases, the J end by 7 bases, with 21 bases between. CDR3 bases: TGCAGTGCTCCAAACTCTCAGGGTCCAGGACAGCCCCAGCATTTT. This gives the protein CSAPNSQGPGQPQHF.

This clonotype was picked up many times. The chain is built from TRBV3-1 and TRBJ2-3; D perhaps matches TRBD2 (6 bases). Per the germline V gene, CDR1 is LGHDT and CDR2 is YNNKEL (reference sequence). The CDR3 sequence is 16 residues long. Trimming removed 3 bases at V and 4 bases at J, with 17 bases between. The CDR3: CASSQGTGRTADTQYF. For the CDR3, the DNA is TGTGCCAGCAGCCAGGGTACCGGGAGAACGGCAGATACGCAGTATTTT.

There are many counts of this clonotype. The CDR3 region is CASSRLDLWVQYF. Here the CDR3 DNA reads TGTGCCAGCAGCCGATTGGACCTGTGGGTCCAGTACTTC. The gene calls are TRBV3-1 and TRBJ2-5; D is unclear. The CDR3 loop spans 13 amino acids. V was pared by 4 bases and J by 10 bases, with 16 bases between. CDR1 and CDR2 from the germline V gene are LGHDT and YNNKEL (reference sequence).

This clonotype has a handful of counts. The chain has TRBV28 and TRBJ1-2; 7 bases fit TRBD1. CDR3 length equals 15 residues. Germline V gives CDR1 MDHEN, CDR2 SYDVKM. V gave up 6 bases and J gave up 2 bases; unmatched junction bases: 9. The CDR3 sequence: CASRNTGAQNYGYTF. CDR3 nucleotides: TGTGCCAGCAGAAATACAGGGGCCCAAAACTATGGCTACACCTTC.

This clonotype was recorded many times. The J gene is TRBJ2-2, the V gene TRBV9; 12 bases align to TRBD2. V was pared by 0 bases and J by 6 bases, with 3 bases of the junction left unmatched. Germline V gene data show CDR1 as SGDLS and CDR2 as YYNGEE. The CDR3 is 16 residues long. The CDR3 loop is CASSVASGGAAGELFF. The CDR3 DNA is TGTGCCAGCAGCGTAGCTAGCGGGGGGGCCGCCGGGGAGCTGTTTTTT.

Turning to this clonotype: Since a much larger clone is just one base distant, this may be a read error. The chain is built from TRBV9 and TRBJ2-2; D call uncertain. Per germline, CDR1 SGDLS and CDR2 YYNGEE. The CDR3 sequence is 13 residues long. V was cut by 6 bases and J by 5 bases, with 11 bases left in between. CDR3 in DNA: TGTGCCAGCATCCCACTGGGGACCGGGGAGCTGTTTTTT. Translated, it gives CASIPLGTGELFF. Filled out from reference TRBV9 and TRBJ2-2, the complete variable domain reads DSGVTQTPKHLITATGQRVTLRCSPRSGDLSVYWYQQSLDQGLQFLIQYYNGEERAKGNILERFSAQQFPDLHSELNLSSLELGDSALYFCASIPLGTGELFFGEGSRLTVL.

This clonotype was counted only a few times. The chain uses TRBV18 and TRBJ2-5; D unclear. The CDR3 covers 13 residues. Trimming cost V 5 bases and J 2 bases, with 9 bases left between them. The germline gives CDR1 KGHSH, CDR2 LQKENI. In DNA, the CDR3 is TGTGCCAGCTCAAGGGCGGAGCAAGAGACCCAGTACTTC. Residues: CASSRAEQETQYF.

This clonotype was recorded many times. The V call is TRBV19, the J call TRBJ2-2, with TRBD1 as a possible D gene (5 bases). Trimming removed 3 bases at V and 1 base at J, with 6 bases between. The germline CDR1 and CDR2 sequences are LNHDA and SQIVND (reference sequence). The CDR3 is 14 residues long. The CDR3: CASSIQGNTGELFF. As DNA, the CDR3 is TGTGCCAGTAGTATCCAGGGGAACACCGGGGAGCTGTTTTTT. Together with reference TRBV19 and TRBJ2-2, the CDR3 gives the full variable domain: DGGITQSPKYLFRKEGQNVTLSCEQNLNHDAMYWYRQDPGQGLRLIYYSQIVNDFQKGDIAEGYSVSREKKESFPLTVTSAQKNPTAFYLCASSIQGNTGELFFGEGSRLTVL.

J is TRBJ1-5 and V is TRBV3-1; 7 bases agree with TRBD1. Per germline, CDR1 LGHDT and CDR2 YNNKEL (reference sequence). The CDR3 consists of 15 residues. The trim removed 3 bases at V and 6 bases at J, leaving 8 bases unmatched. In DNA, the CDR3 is TGTGCCAGCAGCCATACAGGGGTGAGCGGTCAGCCCCAGCATTTT. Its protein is CASSHTGVSGQPQHF.

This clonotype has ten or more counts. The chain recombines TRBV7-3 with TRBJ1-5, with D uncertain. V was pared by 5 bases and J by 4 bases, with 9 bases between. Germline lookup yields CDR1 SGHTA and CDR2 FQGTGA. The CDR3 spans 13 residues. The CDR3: CASSLGVNQPQHF. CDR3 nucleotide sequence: TGTGCCAGCAGCCTAGGAGTTAATCAGCCCCAGCATTTT. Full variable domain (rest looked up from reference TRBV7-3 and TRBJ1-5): GAGVSQTPSNKVTEKGKYVELRCDPISGHTALYWYRQSLGQGPEFLIYFQGTGAADDSGLPNDRFFAVRPEGSVSTLKIQRTERGDSAVYLCASSLGVNQPQHFGDGTRLSIL.

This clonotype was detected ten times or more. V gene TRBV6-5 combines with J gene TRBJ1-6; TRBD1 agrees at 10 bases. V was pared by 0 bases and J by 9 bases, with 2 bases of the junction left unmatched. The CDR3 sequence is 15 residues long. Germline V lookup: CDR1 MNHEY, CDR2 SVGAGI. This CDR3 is CASSYSGTGVSPLHF. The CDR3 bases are TGTGCCAGCAGTTACTCGGGGACAGGGGTTTCACCCCTCCACTTT.

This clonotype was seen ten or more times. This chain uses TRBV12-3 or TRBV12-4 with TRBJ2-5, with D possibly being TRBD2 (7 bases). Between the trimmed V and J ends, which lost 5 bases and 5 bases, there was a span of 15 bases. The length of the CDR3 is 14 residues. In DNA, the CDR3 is TGTGCCAGCAGTCAAAGGGGGGGAGTGGAGACCCAGTACTTC. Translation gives CASSQRGGVETQYF.

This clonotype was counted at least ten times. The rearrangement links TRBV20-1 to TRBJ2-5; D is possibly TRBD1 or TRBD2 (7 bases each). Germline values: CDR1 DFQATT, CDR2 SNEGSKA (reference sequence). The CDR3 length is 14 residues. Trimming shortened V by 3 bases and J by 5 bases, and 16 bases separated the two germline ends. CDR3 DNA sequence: TGCAGTGCTAGTCCACCAGGGGGGGGGGAGACCCAGTACTTC. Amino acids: CSASPPGGGETQYF.

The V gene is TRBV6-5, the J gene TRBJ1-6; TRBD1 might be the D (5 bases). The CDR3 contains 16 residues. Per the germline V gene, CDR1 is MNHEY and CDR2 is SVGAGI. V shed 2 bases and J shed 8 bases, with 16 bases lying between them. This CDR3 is CASSYGRGGWDSPLHF. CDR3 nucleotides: TGTGCCAGCAGTTACGGCCGGGGCGGGTGGGATTCACCCCTCCACTTT.

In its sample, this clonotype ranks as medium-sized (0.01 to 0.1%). DNA of the CDR3: TGTGCCAGTAGTATTCAGGGGGCACGGTACAATGAGCAGTTCTTC. This encodes CASSIQGARYNEQFF. The rearrangement joins TRBV19 to TRBJ2-1; 8 positions agree with TRBD1. V was clipped by 3 bases and J by 4 bases; unmatched bases: 5. This CDR3 has 15 amino acids. Germline V lookup: CDR1 LNHDA, CDR2 SQIVND (reference sequence).

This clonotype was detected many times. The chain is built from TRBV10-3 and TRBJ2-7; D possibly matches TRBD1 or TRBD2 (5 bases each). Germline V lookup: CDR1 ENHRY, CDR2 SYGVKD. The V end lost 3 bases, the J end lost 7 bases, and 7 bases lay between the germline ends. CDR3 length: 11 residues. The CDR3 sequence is CAISEEGEQYF. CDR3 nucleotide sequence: TGTGCCATCAGTGAAGAGGGGGAGCAGTACTTC.

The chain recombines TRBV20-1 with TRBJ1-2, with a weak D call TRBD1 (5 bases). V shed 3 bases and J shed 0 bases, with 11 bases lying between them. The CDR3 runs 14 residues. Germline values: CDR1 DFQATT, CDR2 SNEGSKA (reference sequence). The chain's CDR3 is CSASQGFSNYGYTF. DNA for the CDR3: TGCAGTGCTAGCCAGGGATTTTCTAACTATGGCTACACCTTC.

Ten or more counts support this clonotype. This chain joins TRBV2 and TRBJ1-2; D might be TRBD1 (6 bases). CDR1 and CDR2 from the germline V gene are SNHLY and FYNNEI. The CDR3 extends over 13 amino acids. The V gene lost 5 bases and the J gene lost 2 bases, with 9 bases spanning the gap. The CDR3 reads CASSIQGNYGYTF. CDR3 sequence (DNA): TGTGCCAGCAGTATACAGGGAAACTATGGCTACACCTTC.

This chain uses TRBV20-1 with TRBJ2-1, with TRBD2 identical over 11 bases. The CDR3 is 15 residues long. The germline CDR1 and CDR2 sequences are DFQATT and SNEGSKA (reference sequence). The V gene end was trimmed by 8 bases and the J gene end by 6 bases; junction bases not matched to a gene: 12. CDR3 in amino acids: CSTSRASGGPNEQFF. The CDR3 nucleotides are TGCAGTACGAGCAGGGCTAGCGGGGGGCCCAATGAGCAGTTCTTC.